What follows are 7 T cell receptor beta chains derived from one specimen sequenced in a study of T cells after yellow fever vaccination. In TCRdb, the 5' RACE reads were re-called with MiXCR into one record per CDR3 protein. The sample contains around 340,000 distinct CDR3 sequences, about 9.5% of which appear only once. Sequenced material: PBMCs, taken on the day of the first yellow fever vaccination. These receptors all come from a young man who received the YFV17D yellow fever vaccine.

This clonotype has a count of ten or more. This chain uses TRBV3-1 with TRBJ1-2; 9 positions agree with TRBD1. The J segment lost 7 bases and the V segment lost 1 base, leaving 10 bases of the junction unmatched. This CDR3 is built from 16 residues. The germline CDR1 and CDR2 sequences are LGHDT and YNNKEL (reference sequence). The CDR3 nucleotides are TGTGCCAGCAGCCAAGGCCCCCCGGGACAGGGTTCTGGCTACACCTTC. Amino acid sequence: CASSQGPPGQGSGYTF.

This clonotype has a handful of counts. The chain uses TRBV5-1 and TRBJ2-2; D not certain. The CDR3 is made up of 14 amino acids. The V and J ends lost 2 bases and 7 bases respectively, with 12 bases between them. Germline CDR1 is SGHRS and CDR2 is YFSETQ. In DNA form, the CDR3 reads TGCGCCAGCAGCTTAACTATCTCCAGCGGGGAGCTGTTTTTT. Translated, it gives CASSLTISSGELFF.

This clonotype has only a few counts. The chain has TRBV5-1 and TRBJ2-1, with D unclear. The CDR3 is 14 residues long. Trimming cost V 0 bases and J 7 bases, with 11 bases left between them. The germline V gene encodes CDR1 SGHRS and CDR2 YFSETQ. Here the CDR3 DNA reads TGCGCCAGCAGCTTGGGACCGAGCCGAAATGAGCAGTTCTTC. This encodes CASSLGPSRNEQFF.

This chain joins TRBV5-1 and TRBJ2-1, with D possibly matching TRBD1 (6 bases). Germline loops: CDR1 SGHRS, CDR2 YFSETQ. Trimming removed 6 bases from V and 2 bases from J, with 12 bases in between. This CDR3 is 14 amino acids long. The CDR3: CASNLGAPYNEQFF. In nucleotides, the CDR3 is TGCGCCAGCAACCTGGGGGCACCCTACAATGAGCAGTTCTTC.

The chain recombines TRBV7-8 with TRBJ1-3; D is perhaps TRBD1 (5 bases). The CDR3 length is 16 residues. The germline CDR1 and CDR2 sequences are SGHVS and FQNEAQ. Between the trimmed V and J ends, which lost 5 bases and 4 bases, there was a span of 18 bases. Written as DNA, the CDR3 is TGTGCCAGCAGCCTAGGGGTCAGACGGAAAGGAAACACCATATATTTT. Translating gives CASSLGVRRKGNTIYF. The entire variable domain, with the rest obtained from reference TRBV7-8 and TRBJ1-3, is as follows: GAGVSQSPRYKVAKRGQDVALRCDPISGHVSLFWYQQALGQGPEFLTYFQNEAQLDKSGLPSDRFFAERPEGSVSTLKIQRTQQEDSAVYLCASSLGVRRKGNTIYFGEGSWLTVV.

This clonotype was observed at least ten times. V is TRBV4-3 and J is TRBJ2-1; possibly TRBD1 for D (5 bases). V was clipped by 0 bases and J by 8 bases, with 8 bases between them. This CDR3 has 13 residues. CDR1 is LGHNA, CDR2 YSLEER, per germline. This chain's CDR3 is CASSQDAGYEQFF. The CDR3 bases are TGCGCCAGCAGCCAAGATGCAGGGTATGAGCAGTTCTTC.

This clonotype was detected many times. The chain couples TRBV5-1 to TRBJ2-3; perhaps TRBD2 as D (6 bases). CDR1 SGHRS and CDR2 YFSETQ come from the germline V gene. V was cut by 5 bases and J by 1 base, with 8 bases left in between. The CDR3 is made up of 13 amino acids. The CDR3 nucleotides read TGCGCCAGCAGTGGGGAGGGCACAGATACGCAGTATTTT. The encoded protein is CASSGEGTDTQYF. Looking up the rest from reference TRBV5-1 and TRBJ2-3 gives the full variable domain: KAGVTQTPRYLIKTRGQQVTLSCSPISGHRSVSWYQQTPGQGLQFLFEYFSETQRNKGNFPGRFSGRQFSNSRSEMNVSTLELGDSALYLCASSGEGTDTQYFGPGTRLTVL.